The following is a TCR beta chain sequence with its context. The sample originates from a study of blood T cell repertoires in COVID-19. Study summary: COVID-19 samples, acute and convalescent, were from the United States, Italy and Spain. The cDNA or gDNA used as material had been derived from T cells, B-cell-depleted T cells, or PBMCs.

In the original processing: Scientists estimated how many nucleated cells there were by amplifying reference gene primers. Assay: immunoSEQ multiplex PCR; the TCRdb copy retains only in-frame clones and omits some. V, J and clone size are taken as reported in that table, and D and trimming were inferred from the DNA itself. This sample has 40,000 to 50,000 clones; around 85% occur once, and the top ten carry about 40%. This sequence was found in a middle-aged man with active or convalescent COVID-19. Sequenced material: peripheral blood.

The CDR3 loop is CSVWGGGYTF. The CDR3 DNA sequence: TGCAGCGTTTGGGGAGGTGGCTACACCTTC. This chain joins TRBV29-1 and TRBJ1-2, with D uncertain. V was pared by 5 bases and J by 7 bases, with 8 bases between. Germline CDR1 is SQVTM and CDR2 is ANQGSEA. The CDR3 sequence is 10 residues long.